Listed below are T cell receptor beta chains from one sample, sequenced in a study of blood T cell repertoires in COVID-19. The assay was immunoSEQ multiplex PCR, and TCRdb's table has in-frame clones only and misses some. The sample records under 90,000 clones, 65% to 90% being singletons. The sample comprised peripheral blood. The receptor set was obtained from a woman older than 75 with active or convalescent COVID-19. CDR3s include the opening cysteine and the closing phenylalanine or tryptophan. A D gene is named only where the DNA matches it firmly. The size entry is marked missing in some rows and otherwise reads once, few, many or a size class.

j_call d_call clone_size v_call cdr3_aa cdr3_nt
TRBJ1-1 - once TRBV27 CASGAGPNTEAFF TGTGCCAGTGGAGCAGGGCCGAACACTGAAGCTTTCTTT
TRBJ2-3 - - TRBV2 CASSPQGVGPDTQYF TGTGCCAGCAGTCCGCAGGGCGTGGGTCCAGATACGCAGTATTTT
TRBJ1-4 - - TRBV6-4 CASSDGQAGANEKLFF TGTGCCAGCAGTGACGGGCAGGCAGGGGCTAATGAAAAACTGTTTTTT
TRBJ1-2 - - TRBV19 CASSIEVVFEGRLYGYTF TGTGCCAGTAGTATAGAAGTGGTTTTCGAGGGAAGACTCTATGGCTACACCTTC
TRBJ1-2 - - TRBV3-1/TRBV3-2 CASMGRRGYTF TGTGCCAGCATGGGCAGAAGAGGCTACACCTTC
TRBJ2-7 TRBD2 - TRBV13 CASSRGASGAYEQYF TGTGCCAGCTCCCGGGGGGCTAGCGGGGCCTACGAGCAGTACTTC
TRBJ2-5 - once TRBV29-1 CSVFVFGWGKETQYF TGCAGCGTTTTCGTTTTCGGGTGGGGCAAAGAGACCCAGTACTTC
TRBJ2-7 - - TRBV4-2 CASSQSSDSSFSYEQYF TGTGCCAGCAGCCAATCATCGGACTCCTCTTTCTCCTACGAGCAGTACTTC
TRBJ1-4 - - TRBV7-9 CASSLVGVDEKLFF TGTGCCAGCAGCTTAGTAGGGGTGGATGAAAAACTGTTTTTT
TRBJ1-2 - - TRBV4-3 CASSQDPNNNYGYTF TGCGCCAGCAGCCAAGATCCCAACAATAACTATGGCTACACCTTC
TRBJ1-5 TRBD1 - TRBV27 CASSPSGQRNQPQHF TGTGCCAGCAGTCCATCGGGACAGCGCAATCAGCCCCAGCATTTT
TRBJ2-7 - once TRBV4-3 CASSQDLGRAYEQYF TGCGCCAGCAGCCAAGATCTCGGCAGGGCCTACGAGCAGTACTTC
TRBJ2-7 - - TRBV6-5 CASRQDPSAEQYF TGTGCCAGTAGACAGGACCCGAGTGCCGAGCAGTACTTC